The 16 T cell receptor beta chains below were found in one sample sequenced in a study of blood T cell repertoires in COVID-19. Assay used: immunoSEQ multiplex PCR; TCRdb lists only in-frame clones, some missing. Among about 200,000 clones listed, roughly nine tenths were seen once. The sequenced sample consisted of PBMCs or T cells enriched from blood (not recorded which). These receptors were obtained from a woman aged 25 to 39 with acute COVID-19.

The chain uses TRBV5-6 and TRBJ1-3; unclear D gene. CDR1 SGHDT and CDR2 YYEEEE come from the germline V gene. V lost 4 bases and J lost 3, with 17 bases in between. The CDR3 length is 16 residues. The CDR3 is CASSPWEGGDGNTIYF. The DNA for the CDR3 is TGTGCCAGCAGCCCCTGGGAGGGTGGTGATGGAAACACCATATATTTT.

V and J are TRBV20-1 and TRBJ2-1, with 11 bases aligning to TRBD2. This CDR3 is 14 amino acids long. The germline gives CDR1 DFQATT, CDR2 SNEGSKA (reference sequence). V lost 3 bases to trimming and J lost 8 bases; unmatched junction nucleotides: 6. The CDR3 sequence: CSASNSGGVDEQFF. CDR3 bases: TGCAGTGCTAGTAATAGCGGGGGGGTCGATGAGCAGTTCTTC.

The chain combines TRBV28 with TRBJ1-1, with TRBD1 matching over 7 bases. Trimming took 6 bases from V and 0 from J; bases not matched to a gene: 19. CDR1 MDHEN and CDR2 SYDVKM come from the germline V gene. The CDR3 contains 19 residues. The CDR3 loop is CASRHRGPYKTTMNTEAFF. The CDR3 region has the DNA TGTGCCAGCAGACACAGGGGACCCTATAAAACGACCATGAACACTGAAGCTTTCTTT.

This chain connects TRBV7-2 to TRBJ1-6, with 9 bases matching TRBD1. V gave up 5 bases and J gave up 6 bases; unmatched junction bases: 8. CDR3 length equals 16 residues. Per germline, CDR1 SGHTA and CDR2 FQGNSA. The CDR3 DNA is TGTGCCAGCAGCCCCACAGGGGGCGTCGGTAATTCACCCCTCCACTTT. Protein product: CASSPTGGVGNSPLHF.

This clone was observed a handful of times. In DNA, the CDR3 is TGTGCCAGCAGCTTGGGTTCGGGACAGGTGCTTGAAGCTTTCTTT. This codes for CASSLGSGQVLEAFF. The V gene is TRBV5-4, the J gene TRBJ1-1; the match to TRBD1 covers 8 bases. The J segment lost 7 bases and the V segment lost 0 bases, leaving 8 bases of the junction unmatched. The CDR3 is made up of 15 amino acids. Germline CDR1 SGHNT, CDR2 YYREEE (reference sequence).

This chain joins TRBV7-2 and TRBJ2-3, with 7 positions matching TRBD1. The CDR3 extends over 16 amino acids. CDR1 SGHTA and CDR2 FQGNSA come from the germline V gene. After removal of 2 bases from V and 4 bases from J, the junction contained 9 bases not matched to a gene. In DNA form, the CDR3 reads TGTGCCAGCAGCTTACGACAGGGAATGGCCCCAGATACGCAGTATTTT. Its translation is CASSLRQGMAPDTQYF.

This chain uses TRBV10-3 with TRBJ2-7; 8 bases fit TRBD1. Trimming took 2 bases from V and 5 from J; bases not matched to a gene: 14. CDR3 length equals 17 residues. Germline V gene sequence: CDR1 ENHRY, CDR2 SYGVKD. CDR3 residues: CAISETFGQGRSNEQYF. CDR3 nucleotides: TGTGCCATCAGTGAGACCTTTGGACAGGGCAGGTCGAACGAGCAGTACTTC.

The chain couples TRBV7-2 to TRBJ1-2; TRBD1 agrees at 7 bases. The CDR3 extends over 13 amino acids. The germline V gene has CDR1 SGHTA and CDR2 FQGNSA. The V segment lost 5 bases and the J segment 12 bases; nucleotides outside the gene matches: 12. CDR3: CASSPRDSSGNTF. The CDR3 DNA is TGTGCCAGCAGCCCTAGGGACAGTTCTGGAAACACCTTC. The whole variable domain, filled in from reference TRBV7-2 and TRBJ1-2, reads GAGVSQSPSNKVTEKGKDVELRCDPISGHTALYWYRQSLGQGLEFLIYFQGNSAPDKSGLPSDRFSAERTGGSVSTLTIQRTQQEDSAVYLCASSPRDSSGNTFGSGTRLTVV.

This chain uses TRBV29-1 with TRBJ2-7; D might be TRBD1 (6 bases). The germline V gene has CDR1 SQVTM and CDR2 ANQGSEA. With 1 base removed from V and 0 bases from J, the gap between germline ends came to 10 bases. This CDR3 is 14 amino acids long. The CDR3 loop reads CSVEGAGDSYEQYF. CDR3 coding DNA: TGCAGCGTTGAAGGGGCAGGGGACTCCTACGAGCAGTACTTC.

DNA of the CDR3: TGTGCCAGCACCAGCGGCACCATCAACACCGGGGAGCTGTTTTTT. Residues: CASTSGTINTGELFF. The chain carries TRBV6-5 and TRBJ2-2; possible D gene TRBD2, 5 bases. Germline V gene data show CDR1 as MNHEY and CDR2 as SVGAGI. With 7 bases removed from V and 2 bases from J, the gap between germline ends came to 14 bases. CDR3 length: 15 residues.

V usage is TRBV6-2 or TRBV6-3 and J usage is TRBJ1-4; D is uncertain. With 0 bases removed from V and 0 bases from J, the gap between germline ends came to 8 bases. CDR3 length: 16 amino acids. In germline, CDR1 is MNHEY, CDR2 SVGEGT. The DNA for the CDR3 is TGTGCCAGCAGTTACTCGGAGTGGCCAACTAATGAAAAACTGTTTTTT. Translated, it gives CASSYSEWPTNEKLFF.

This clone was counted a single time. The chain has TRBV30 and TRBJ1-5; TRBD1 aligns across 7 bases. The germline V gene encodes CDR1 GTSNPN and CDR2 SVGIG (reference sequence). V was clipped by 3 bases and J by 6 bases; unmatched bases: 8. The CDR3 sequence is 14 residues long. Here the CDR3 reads CAWSPMTGIQPQHF. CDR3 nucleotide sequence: TGTGCCTGGAGCCCTATGACAGGGATTCAGCCCCAGCATTTT.

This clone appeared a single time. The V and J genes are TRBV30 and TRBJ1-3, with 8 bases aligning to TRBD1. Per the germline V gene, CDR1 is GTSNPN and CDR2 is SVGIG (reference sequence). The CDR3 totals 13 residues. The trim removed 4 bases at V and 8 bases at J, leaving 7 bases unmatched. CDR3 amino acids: CAWKGRGPYTIYF. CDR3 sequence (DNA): TGTGCCTGGAAGGGCAGGGGGCCGTACACCATATATTTT.

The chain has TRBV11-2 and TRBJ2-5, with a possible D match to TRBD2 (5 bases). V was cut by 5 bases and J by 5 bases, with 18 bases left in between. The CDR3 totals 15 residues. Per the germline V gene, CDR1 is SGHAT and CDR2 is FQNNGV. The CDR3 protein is CASSHGGWERETQYF. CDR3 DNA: TGTGCCAGCAGCCACGGAGGTTGGGAGCGGGAGACCCAGTACTTC.

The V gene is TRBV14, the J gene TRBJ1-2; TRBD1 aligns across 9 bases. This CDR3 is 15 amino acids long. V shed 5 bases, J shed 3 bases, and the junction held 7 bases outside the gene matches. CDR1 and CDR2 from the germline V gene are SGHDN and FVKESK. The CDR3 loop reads CASSDQRQGDYGYTF. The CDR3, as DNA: TGTGCCAGCAGCGACCAACGACAGGGGGACTATGGCTACACCTTC.

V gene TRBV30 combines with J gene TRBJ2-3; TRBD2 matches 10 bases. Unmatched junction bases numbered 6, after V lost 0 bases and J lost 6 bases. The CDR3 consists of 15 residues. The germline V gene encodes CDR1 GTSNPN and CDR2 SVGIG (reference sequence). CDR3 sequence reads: CAWSVGLAGADTQYF. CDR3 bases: TGTGCCTGGAGTGTTGGGCTAGCGGGGGCCGATACGCAGTATTTT.